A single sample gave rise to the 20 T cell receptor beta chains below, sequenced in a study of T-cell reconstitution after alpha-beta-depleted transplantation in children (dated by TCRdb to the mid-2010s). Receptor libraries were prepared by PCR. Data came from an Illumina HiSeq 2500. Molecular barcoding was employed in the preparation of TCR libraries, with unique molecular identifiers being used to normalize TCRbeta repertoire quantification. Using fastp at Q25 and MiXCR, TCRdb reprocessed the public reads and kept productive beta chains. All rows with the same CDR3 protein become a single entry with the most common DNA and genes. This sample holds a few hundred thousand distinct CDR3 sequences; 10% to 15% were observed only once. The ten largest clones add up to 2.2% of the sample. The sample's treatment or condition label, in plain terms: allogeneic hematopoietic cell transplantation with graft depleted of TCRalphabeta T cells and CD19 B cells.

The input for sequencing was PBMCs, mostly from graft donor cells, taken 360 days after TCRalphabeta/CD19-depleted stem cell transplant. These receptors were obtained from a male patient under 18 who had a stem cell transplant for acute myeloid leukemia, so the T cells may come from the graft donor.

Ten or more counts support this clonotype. CDR3 in amino acids: CASSQTGGLYEQYF. As DNA, the CDR3 is TGTGCCAGCAGCCAAACGGGAGGGCTATACGAGCAGTACTTC. This chain connects TRBV14 to TRBJ2-7; TRBD2 agrees at 8 bases. Germline V gene sequence: CDR1 SGHDN, CDR2 FVKESK. CDR3 size: 14 residues. J gave up 4 bases and V 2 bases, and 4 bases lay outside the gene matches.

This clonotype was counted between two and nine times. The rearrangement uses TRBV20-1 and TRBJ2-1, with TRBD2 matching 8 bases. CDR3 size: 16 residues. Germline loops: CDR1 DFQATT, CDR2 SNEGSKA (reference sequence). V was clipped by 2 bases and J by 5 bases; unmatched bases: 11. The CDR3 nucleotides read TGCAGTGCTAGAAGGCTGGCTAGCGGGTTGAACAATGAGCAGTTCTTC. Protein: CSARRLASGLNNEQFF.

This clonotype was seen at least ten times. CDR3 loop: CASSFDRGTDTQYF. The CDR3 DNA reads TGTGCCAGCAGCTTTGACAGGGGGACAGATACGCAGTATTTT. The chain recombines TRBV7-2 with TRBJ2-3; 9 bases are a match to TRBD1. Trimming cost V 3 bases and J 3 bases; bases outside gene matches: 1. The germline V gene encodes CDR1 SGHTA and CDR2 FQGNSA. This CDR3 contains 14 residues.

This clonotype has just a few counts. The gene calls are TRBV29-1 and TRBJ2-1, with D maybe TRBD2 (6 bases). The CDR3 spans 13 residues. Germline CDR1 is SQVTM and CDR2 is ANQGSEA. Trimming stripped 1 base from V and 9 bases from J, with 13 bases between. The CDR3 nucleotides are TGCAGCGTTGAAGTAAAACTAGCCTTTGAGCAGTTCTTC. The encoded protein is CSVEVKLAFEQFF.

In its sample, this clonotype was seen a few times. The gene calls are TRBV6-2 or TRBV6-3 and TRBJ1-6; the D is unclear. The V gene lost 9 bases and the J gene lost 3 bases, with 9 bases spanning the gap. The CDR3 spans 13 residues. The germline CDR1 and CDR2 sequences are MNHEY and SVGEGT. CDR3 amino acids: CASRSRYNSPLHF. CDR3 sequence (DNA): TGTGCCAGTAGAAGTCGCTATAATTCACCCCTCCACTTT.

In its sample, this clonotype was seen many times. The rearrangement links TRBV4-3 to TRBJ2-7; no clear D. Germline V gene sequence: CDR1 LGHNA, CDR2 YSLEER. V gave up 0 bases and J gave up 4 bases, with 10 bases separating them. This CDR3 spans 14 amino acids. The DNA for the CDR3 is TGCGCCAGCAGCCAAGATCAGCTGACTTACGAGCAGTACTTC. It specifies CASSQDQLTYEQYF.

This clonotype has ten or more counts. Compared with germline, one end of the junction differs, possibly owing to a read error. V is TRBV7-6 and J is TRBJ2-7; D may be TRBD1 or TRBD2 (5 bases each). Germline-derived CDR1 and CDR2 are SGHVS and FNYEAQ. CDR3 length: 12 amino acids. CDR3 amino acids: CASSLGGGEQYF. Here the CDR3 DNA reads TGTGCCAGCAGTTTAGGTGGGGGAGAGCAGTACTTC.

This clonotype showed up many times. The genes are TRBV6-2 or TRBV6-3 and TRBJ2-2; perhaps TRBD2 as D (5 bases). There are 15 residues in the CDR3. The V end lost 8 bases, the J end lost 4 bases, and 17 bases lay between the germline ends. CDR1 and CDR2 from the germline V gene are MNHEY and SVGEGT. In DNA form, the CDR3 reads TGTGCCAGCGTATTAGCGTTGGAAGGCACCGGGGAGCTGTTTTTT. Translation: CASVLALEGTGELFF.

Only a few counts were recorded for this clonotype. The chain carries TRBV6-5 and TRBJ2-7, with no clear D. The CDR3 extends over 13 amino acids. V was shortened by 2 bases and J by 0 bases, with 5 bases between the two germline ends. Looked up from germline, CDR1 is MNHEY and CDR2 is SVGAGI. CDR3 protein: CASSYQSSYEQYF. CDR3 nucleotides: TGTGCCAGCAGTTACCAAAGCTCCTACGAGCAGTACTTC.

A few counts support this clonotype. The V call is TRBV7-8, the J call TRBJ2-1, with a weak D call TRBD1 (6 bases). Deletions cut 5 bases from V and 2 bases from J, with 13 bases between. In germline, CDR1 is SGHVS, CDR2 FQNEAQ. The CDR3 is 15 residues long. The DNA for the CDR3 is TGTGCCAGCAGCCCCGGACAGCTCACCTACAATGAGCAGTTCTTC. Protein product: CASSPGQLTYNEQFF.

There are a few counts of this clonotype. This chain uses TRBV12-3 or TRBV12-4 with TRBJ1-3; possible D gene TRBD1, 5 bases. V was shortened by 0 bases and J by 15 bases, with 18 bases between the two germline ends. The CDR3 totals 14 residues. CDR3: CASSLAGDGFGTYF. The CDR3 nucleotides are TGTGCCAGCAGTTTAGCAGGGGATGGGTTTGGCACATATTTT.

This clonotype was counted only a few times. The CDR3 region has the DNA TGTGCCAGCAGCTGGCGGCATCATGGGACTAGCGGGAGGAATGAGCAGTTCTTC. Protein: CASSWRHHGTSGRNEQFF. The gene calls are TRBV11-2 and TRBJ2-1; 15 nucleotides line up with TRBD2. The V gene end was trimmed by 4 bases and the J gene end by 7 bases; junction bases not matched to a gene: 11. Per germline, CDR1 SGHAT and CDR2 FQNNGV. This CDR3 has 18 residues.

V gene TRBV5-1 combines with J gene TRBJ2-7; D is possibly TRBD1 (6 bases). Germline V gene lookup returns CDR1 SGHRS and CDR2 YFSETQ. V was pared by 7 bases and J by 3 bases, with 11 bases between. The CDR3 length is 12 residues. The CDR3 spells CASGGQFYEQYF. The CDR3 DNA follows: TGCGCCAGCGGCGGACAGTTCTACGAGCAGTACTTC.

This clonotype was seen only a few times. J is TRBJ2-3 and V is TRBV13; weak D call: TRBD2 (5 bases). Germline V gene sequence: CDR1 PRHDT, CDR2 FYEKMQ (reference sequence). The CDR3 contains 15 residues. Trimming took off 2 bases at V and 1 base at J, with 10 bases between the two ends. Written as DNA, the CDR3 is TGTGCCAGCAGCTTAAATGGAGCGGGCACAGATACGCAGTATTTT. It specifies CASSLNGAGTDTQYF.

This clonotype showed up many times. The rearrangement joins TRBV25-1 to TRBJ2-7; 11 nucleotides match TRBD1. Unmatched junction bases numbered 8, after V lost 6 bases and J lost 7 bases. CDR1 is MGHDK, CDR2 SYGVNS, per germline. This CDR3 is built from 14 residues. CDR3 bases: TGTGCCAGCAGGAAATGGACAGGGGGCTGGGAGCAGTACTTC. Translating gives CASRKWTGGWEQYF.

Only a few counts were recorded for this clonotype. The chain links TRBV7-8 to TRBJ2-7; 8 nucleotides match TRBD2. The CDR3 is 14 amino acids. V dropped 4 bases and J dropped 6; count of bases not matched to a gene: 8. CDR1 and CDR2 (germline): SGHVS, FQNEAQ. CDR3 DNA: TGTGCCAGCAGCTCGGGACTAGTTAGCGGCGAGCAGTACTTC. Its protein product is CASSSGLVSGEQYF. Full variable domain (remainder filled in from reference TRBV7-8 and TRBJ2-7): GAGVSQSPRYKVAKRGQDVALRCDPISGHVSLFWYQQALGQGPEFLTYFQNEAQLDKSGLPSDRFFAERPEGSVSTLKIQRTQQEDSAVYLCASSSGLVSGEQYFGPGTRLTVT.

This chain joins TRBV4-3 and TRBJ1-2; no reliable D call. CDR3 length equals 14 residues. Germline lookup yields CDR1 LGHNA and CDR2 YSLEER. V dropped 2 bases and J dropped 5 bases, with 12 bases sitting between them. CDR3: CASSQTLRVYGYTF. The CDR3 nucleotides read TGCGCCAGCAGCCAAACTTTAAGGGTTTATGGCTACACCTTC.

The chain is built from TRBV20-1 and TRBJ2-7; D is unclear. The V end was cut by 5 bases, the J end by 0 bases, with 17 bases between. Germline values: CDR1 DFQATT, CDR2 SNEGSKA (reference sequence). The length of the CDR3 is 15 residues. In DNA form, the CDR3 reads TGCAGTGCTTTAGTTTTAGGCAAGGGCTCCTACGAGCAGTACTTC. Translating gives CSALVLGKGSYEQYF.

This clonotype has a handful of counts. CDR3 sequence reads: CASSRLQGAYEQYF. Here the CDR3 DNA reads TGTGCCAGCAGCAGACTTCAGGGCGCCTACGAGCAGTACTTC. V gene TRBV7-6 combines with J gene TRBJ2-7, with a weak D call TRBD1 (5 bases). CDR1 is SGHVS, CDR2 FNYEAQ, per germline. Trimming shortened V by 5 bases and J by 2 bases, and 13 bases separated the two germline ends. CDR3 length: 14 amino acids.

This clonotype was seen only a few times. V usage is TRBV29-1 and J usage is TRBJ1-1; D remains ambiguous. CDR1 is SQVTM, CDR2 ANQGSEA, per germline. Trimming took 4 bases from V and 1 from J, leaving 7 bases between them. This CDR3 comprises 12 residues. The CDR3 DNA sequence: TGCAGCGTTGTGAGCAGGAACACTGAAGCTTTCTTT. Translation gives CSVVSRNTEAFF.